Following are 20 T cell receptor beta chains from one sample sequenced in a study of naive and memory T cell subsets. Both TRBC1 and TRBC2 were covered by a beta constant-region primer of two equimolar oligonucleotides. A single record per CDR3 protein comes from TCRdb applying MiXCR to the UMI-ligation and nested PCR reads. The sample yields fewer than 40,000 distinct CDR3 sequences, 13% seen once. Sequencing input: effector memory CD4+ T cells from blood. Subset defined: effector memory, CD45RA- CD27-. These receptors were obtained from a human donor in good health.

This clonotype was observed a handful of times. The V gene is TRBV24-1, the J gene TRBJ2-5; D perhaps matches TRBD1 (6 bases). Looked up from germline, CDR1 is KGHDR and CDR2 is SFDVKD. Trimming removed 3 bases at V and 5 bases at J, with 15 bases between. The CDR3 is made up of 15 amino acids. This CDR3 reads CATSDGRTGLETQYF. The DNA for the CDR3 is TGTGCCACCAGTGATGGCAGAACAGGGTTGGAGACCCAGTACTTC.

This clonotype was recorded a few times. The chain has TRBV21-1 and TRBJ2-7; the D call TRBD1 from the table was never checked on the DNA. TRBV21-1 is annotated as a pseudogene. The CDR3 extends over 17 amino acids. Here the CDR3 reads CASSKERVRDRGEEQYF. CDR3 coding DNA: TGTGCCAGCAGCAAAGAAAGGGTCCGGGACAGGGGGGAAGAGCAGTACTTC.

This chain uses TRBV6-6 with TRBJ1-5; no clear D gene. The V end lost 6 bases, the J end lost 3 bases, and 6 bases lay between the germline ends. The CDR3 extends over 12 amino acids. The V gene's germline CDR1 is MNHNY and CDR2 SVGAGI (reference sequence). CDR3 nucleotide sequence: TGTGCCAGCAGACCAAACAATCAGCCCCAGCATTTT. It codes for CASRPNNQPQHF.

This clonotype has more than one count but fewer than ten. This chain uses TRBV18 with TRBJ2-1; 8 nucleotides agree with TRBD2. The J segment lost 9 bases and the V segment lost 1 base, leaving 5 bases of the junction unmatched. Germline V gene lookup returns CDR1 KGHSH and CDR2 LQKENI. The CDR3 sequence is 14 residues long. CDR3 sequence: CASSPQSGRGEQFF. As DNA, the CDR3 is TGTGCCAGCTCACCACAGAGCGGGAGAGGTGAGCAGTTCTTC.

This clonotype was seen at least ten times. V usage is TRBV20-1 and J usage is TRBJ1-2; D possibly corresponds to TRBD1 (5 bases). V lost 0 bases and J lost 4, with 15 bases in between. Per germline, CDR1 DFQATT and CDR2 SNEGSKA (reference sequence). CDR3 length: 15 amino acids. CDR3 protein: CSARDLWGGAYGYTF. The DNA of the CDR3 is TGCAGTGCTAGAGATCTTTGGGGCGGGGCCTATGGCTACACCTTC.

This clonotype was counted ten times or more. The chain couples TRBV9 to TRBJ2-7; D possibly corresponds to TRBD2 (6 bases). CDR1 and CDR2 from the germline V gene are SGDLS and YYNGEE. V was trimmed by 1 base and J by 6 bases, leaving 14 bases between them. This CDR3 region has 14 residues. This CDR3 is CASSVPPQGGEQYF. The CDR3, as DNA: TGTGCCAGCAGCGTACCACCCCAGGGAGGCGAGCAGTACTTC.

With regard to this clonotype: A much larger clone differs by one base, so this may be a read error. The V and J genes are TRBV5-5 and TRBJ2-1; TRBD1 aligns across 8 bases. Trimming at V came to 4 bases and at J to 8 bases, leaving 2 bases not matched to a gene. Looked up from germline, CDR1 is SGHKS and CDR2 is YYEKEE (reference sequence). The CDR3 loop spans 12 amino acids. CDR3 in amino acids: CASSAGGHEQFF. CDR3 sequence (DNA): TGTGCCAGCAGCGCAGGGGGCCATGAGCAGTTCTTC. The full variable domain, with the rest looked up from reference TRBV5-5 and TRBJ2-1, is DAGVTQSPTHLIKTRGQQVTLRCSPISGHKSVSWYQQVLGQGPQFIFQYYEKEERGRGNFPDRFSARQFPNYSSELNVNALLLGDSALYLCASSAGGHEQFFGPGTRLTVL.

This clonotype was seen more than once but under ten times. The gene calls are TRBV6-2 or TRBV6-3 and TRBJ2-7; unclear D gene. The ends were cut back, 2 bases at V and 3 bases at J, with 11 bases in the middle. Germline values: CDR1 MNHEY, CDR2 SVGEGT. The CDR3 spans 14 residues. The CDR3 loop is CASSYSPLIYEQYF. Written as DNA, the CDR3 is TGTGCCAGCAGTTACAGCCCTCTTATCTACGAGCAGTACTTC.

This clonotype was observed many times. CDR3 sequence (DNA): TGCGCCAGCAGGAAGGACAGATACAATGAGCAGTTCTTC. The encoded protein is CASRKDRYNEQFF. J is TRBJ2-1 and V is TRBV10-2, with D possibly TRBD1 on 6 matching bases. The length of the CDR3 is 13 residues. Germline assignment: CDR1 WSHSY and CDR2 SAAADI. The V end was cut by 6 bases, the J end by 4 bases, with 10 bases between.

This clonotype was recorded a few times. V and J are TRBV29-1 and TRBJ2-7; the match to TRBD1 covers 8 bases. Germline CDR1 reads SQVTM; CDR2 reads ANQGSEA. This CDR3 has 14 amino acids. V shed 4 bases, J shed 5 bases, and the junction held 10 bases outside the gene matches. The CDR3: CSVAAPTGVDEQYF. DNA of the CDR3: TGCAGCGTTGCCGCCCCGACAGGGGTTGACGAGCAGTACTTC.

CDR3 in DNA: TGTGCCAGCAGCCTTCTCGGGGGTATCAATGGCTACACCTTC. Amino acids: CASSLLGGINGYTF. The chain carries TRBV5-4 and TRBJ1-2; tentatively, D is TRBD1 (5 bases). From germline, CDR1 is SGHNT and CDR2 YYREEE (reference sequence). Trimming stripped 4 bases from V and 6 bases from J, with 16 bases between. There are 14 residues in the CDR3.

V usage is TRBV3-1 and J usage is TRBJ1-1; D is possibly TRBD1 (6 bases). The V and J ends lost 8 bases and 0 bases respectively, with 13 bases between them. Looked up from germline, CDR1 is LGHDT and CDR2 is YNNKEL (reference sequence). The CDR3 covers 14 residues. In DNA, the CDR3 is TGTGCCAGCTCTCTTAGGGGGTTGAACACTGAAGCTTTCTTT. The encoded protein is CASSLRGLNTEAFF.

The V and J genes are TRBV20-1 and TRBJ2-4, with D uncertain. Germline V gene data show CDR1 as DFQATT and CDR2 as SNEGSKA (reference sequence). The CDR3 runs 13 residues. V was cut by 5 bases and J by 0 bases, with 8 bases left in between. The CDR3 loop is CSAPDSAKNIQYF. The CDR3 nucleotides read TGCAGTGCTCCTGACTCAGCCAAAAACATTCAGTACTTC.

The rearrangement joins TRBV30 to TRBJ1-2, with 7 nucleotides matching TRBD1. This CDR3 contains 14 residues. V trimming: 1 base; J trimming: 7 bases; junction bases outside the gene matches: 9. Germline values: CDR1 GTSNPN, CDR2 SVGIG (reference sequence). The CDR3 DNA is TGTGCCTGGAGTGGGGGAACTTCAGGGGGTGGCTACACCTTC. Translation gives CAWSGGTSGGGYTF.

This chain connects TRBV12-3 or TRBV12-4 to TRBJ2-6; D not certain. The V gene lost 6 bases and the J gene lost 2 bases, with 2 bases spanning the gap. The CDR3 loop spans 12 amino acids. This chain's CDR3 is CASRTGANVLTF. As DNA, the CDR3 is TGTGCCAGCAGGACTGGGGCCAACGTCCTGACTTTC.

The chain employs TRBV20-1 and TRBJ2-7; 14 nucleotides agree with TRBD2. Germline CDR1 is DFQATT and CDR2 is SNEGSKA (reference sequence). CDR3 length: 15 amino acids. After removal of 5 bases from V and 3 bases from J, the junction contained 6 bases not matched to a gene. CDR3 protein: CSAEVTSGRVYEQYF. In DNA form, the CDR3 reads TGCAGTGCTGAAGTGACTAGCGGGAGGGTCTACGAGCAGTACTTC.

The chain recombines TRBV5-1 with TRBJ2-3; D is undetermined. In germline, CDR1 is SGHRS, CDR2 YFSETQ. V lost 6 bases, J lost 0 bases, and 17 bases lay in between. CDR3 length: 16 amino acids. The CDR3 here is CASTTGISSSTDTQYF. DNA for the CDR3: TGCGCCAGCACTACGGGCATATCATCTAGCACAGATACGCAGTATTTT.

This clonotype has more than one count but fewer than ten. The chain has TRBV5-5 and TRBJ2-1, with TRBD2 matching over 12 bases. CDR3 size: 16 residues. Germline-derived CDR1 and CDR2 are SGHKS and YYEKEE (reference sequence). After removal of 4 bases from V and 9 bases from J, the junction contained 11 bases not matched to a gene. CDR3 region: CASSNWGLAGSGEQFF. The DNA of the CDR3 is TGTGCCAGCAGCAACTGGGGACTAGCGGGCTCGGGTGAGCAGTTCTTC.

In this sample, this clonotype turned up a few times. CDR3 sequence: CASKLGRETDTQYF. The CDR3 DNA is TGCGCCAGCAAACTAGGGCGGGAGACAGATACGCAGTATTTT. The chain links TRBV5-1 to TRBJ2-3; 7 positions match TRBD2. From germline, CDR1 is SGHRS and CDR2 YFSETQ. There are 14 residues in the CDR3. With 6 bases clipped from V and 3 bases from J, the junction kept 7 bases outside the gene matches. The full variable domain, completed using reference TRBV5-1 and TRBJ2-3, is KAGVTQTPRYLIKTRGQQVTLSCSPISGHRSVSWYQQTPGQGLQFLFEYFSETQRNKGNFPGRFSGRQFSNSRSEMNVSTLELGDSALYLCASKLGRETDTQYFGPGTRLTVL.

This clonotype was counted between two and nine times. The chain joins TRBV20-1 to TRBJ1-4; TRBD1 is a possible D gene (6 bases). The germline V and J ends were trimmed by 3 bases and 8 bases, with 22 bases remaining between them. Germline V gene data show CDR1 as DFQATT and CDR2 as SNEGSKA (reference sequence). This CDR3 is built from 16 residues. CDR3 nucleotides: TGCAGTGCTAGTTTGGGGGGGCTGGGAAAGGGAGAAAAACTGTTTTTT. Translation: CSASLGGLGKGEKLFF.